This entry describes one T cell receptor beta chain. These data belong to a study of blood T cell repertoires in COVID-19. Overall study context: The United States, Italy and Spain provided the acute and convalescent COVID-19 samples. Sources were T cells, B-cell-depleted T cells, or PBMCs; the material itself was cDNA or gDNA.

Under the authors' procedure: Estimation of nucleated cell counts was performed using reference gene primer amplification. Generated by immunoSEQ multiplex PCR, the TCRdb table keeps only in-frame clones and is missing some. That table is the source of V, J and clone size, and D and trimming were worked out from the DNA. The sample lists more than 90,000 clones, around nine tenths occurring once. The V gene end was trimmed by 5 bases and the J gene end by 0 bases; junction bases not matched to a gene: 5. Germline V gene sequence: CDR1 SEHNR, CDR2 FQNEAQ (reference sequence). This CDR3 region has 15 residues.

The rearrangement joins TRBV7-9 to TRBJ2-3; 7 positions match TRBD2. Material for sequencing was peripheral blood. This clonotype was sampled from a man aged 40-50 years with acute or convalescent COVID-19. The CDR3 DNA reads TGTGCCAGCAGCCTTAGCGGGCAAAGCACAGATACGCAGTATTTT. It yields the protein CASSLSGQSTDTQYF.